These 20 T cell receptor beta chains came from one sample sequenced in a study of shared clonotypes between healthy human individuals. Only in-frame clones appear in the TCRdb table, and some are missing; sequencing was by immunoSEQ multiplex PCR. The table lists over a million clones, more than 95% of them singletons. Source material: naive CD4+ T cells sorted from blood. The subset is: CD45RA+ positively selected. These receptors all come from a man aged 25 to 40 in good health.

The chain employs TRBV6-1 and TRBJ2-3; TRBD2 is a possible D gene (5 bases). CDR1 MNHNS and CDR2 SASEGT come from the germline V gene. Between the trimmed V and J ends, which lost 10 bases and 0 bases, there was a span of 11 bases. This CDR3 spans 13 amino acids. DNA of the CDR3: TGTGCCACCCGCGGGCAAAGCACAGATACGCAGTATTTT. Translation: CATRGQSTDTQYF.

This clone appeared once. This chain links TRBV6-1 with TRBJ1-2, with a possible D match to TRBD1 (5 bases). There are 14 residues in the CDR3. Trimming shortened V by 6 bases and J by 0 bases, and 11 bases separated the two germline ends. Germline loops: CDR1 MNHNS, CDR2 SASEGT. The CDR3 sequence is CASRDIAPNYGYTF. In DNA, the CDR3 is TGTGCCAGCAGGGACATCGCCCCTAACTATGGCTACACCTTC.

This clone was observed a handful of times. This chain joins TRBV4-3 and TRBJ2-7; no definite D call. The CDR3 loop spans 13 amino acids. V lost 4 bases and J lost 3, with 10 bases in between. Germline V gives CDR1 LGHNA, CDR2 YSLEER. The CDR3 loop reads CASSLKPHYEQYF. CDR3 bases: TGCGCCAGCAGCCTTAAACCCCACTACGAGCAGTACTTC.

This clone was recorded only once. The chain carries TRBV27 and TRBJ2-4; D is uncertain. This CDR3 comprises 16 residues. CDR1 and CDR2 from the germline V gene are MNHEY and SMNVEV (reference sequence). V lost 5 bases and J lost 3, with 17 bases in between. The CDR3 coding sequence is TGTGCCAGCAGTCCTCCCCCACCTCCGGGCAAAAACATTCAGTACTTC. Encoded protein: CASSPPPPPGKNIQYF.

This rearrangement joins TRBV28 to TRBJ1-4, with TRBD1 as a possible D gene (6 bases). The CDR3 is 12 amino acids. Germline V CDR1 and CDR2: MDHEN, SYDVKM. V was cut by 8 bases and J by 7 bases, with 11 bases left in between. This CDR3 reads CASWGAGEKLFF. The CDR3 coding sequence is TGTGCCAGCTGGGGGGCTGGTGAAAAACTGTTTTTT. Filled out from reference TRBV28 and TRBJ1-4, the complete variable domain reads DVKVTQSSRYLVKRTGEKVFLECVQDMDHENMFWYRQDPGLGLRLIYFSYDVKMKEKGDIPEGYSVSREKKERFSLILESASTNQTSMYLCASWGAGEKLFFGSGTQLSVL.

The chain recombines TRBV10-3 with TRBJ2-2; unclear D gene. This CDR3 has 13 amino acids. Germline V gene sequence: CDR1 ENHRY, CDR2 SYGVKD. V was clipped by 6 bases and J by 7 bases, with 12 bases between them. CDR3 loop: CAIRRLGDGELFF. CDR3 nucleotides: TGTGCCATCAGGAGACTTGGGGACGGGGAGCTGTTTTTT.

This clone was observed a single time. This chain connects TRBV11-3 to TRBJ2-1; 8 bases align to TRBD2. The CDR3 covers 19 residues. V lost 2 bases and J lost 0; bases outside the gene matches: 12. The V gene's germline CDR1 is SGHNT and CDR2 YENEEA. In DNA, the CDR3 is TGTGCCAGCAGCTTAAGAGGAACCCGCCGGGGGGGCTCCTACAATGAGCAGTTCTTC. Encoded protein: CASSLRGTRRGGSYNEQFF. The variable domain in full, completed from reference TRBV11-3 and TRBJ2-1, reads EAGVVQSPRYKIIEKKQPVAFWCNPISGHNTLYWYLQNLGQGPELLIRYENEEAVDDSQLPKDRFSAERLKGVDSTLKIQPAELGDSAVYLCASSLRGTRRGGSYNEQFFGPGTRLTVL.

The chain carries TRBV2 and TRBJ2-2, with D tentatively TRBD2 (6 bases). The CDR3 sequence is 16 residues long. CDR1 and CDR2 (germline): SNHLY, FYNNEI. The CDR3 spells CASGIVEGPRPGELFF. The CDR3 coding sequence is TGTGCTAGTGGGATCGTGGAGGGCCCACGGCCCGGGGAGCTGTTTTTT.

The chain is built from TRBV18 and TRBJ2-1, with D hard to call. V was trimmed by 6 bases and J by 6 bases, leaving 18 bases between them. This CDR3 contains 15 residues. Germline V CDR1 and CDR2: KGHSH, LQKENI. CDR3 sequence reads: CASSQEAGGINEQFF. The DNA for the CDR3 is TGTGCCAGCTCCCAAGAGGCAGGTGGGATCAATGAGCAGTTCTTC.

The CDR3 DNA is TGTGCCAGCTGTTCCGGGCGGTTAGGAGGCAATCAGCCCCAGCATTTT. Translation gives CASCSGRLGGNQPQHF. The rearrangement links TRBV27 to TRBJ1-5, with D unclear. The germline V gene has CDR1 MNHEY and CDR2 SMNVEV (reference sequence). Trimming cost V 8 bases and J 2 bases, with 19 bases left between them. This CDR3 is built from 16 residues.

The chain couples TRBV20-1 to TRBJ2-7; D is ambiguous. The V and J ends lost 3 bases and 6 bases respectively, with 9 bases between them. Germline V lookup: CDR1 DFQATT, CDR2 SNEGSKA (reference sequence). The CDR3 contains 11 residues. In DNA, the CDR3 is TGCAGTGCTAGTGCACAGACCGAGCAGTACTTC. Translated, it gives CSASAQTEQYF.

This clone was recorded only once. This CDR3 reads CASSLAFGTYGYTF. Written as DNA, the CDR3 is TGTGCCAGCAGCTTGGCTTTTGGGACCTATGGCTACACCTTC. The gene calls are TRBV7-9 and TRBJ1-2, with D perhaps matching TRBD1 (5 bases). Per the germline V gene, CDR1 is SEHNR and CDR2 is FQNEAQ (reference sequence). The CDR3 sequence is 14 residues long. V was cut by 3 bases and J by 4 bases, with 12 bases left in between.

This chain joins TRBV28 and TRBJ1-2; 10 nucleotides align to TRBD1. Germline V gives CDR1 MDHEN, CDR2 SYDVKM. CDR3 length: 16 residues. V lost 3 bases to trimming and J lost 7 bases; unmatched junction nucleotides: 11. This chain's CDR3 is CASSLPPGTGAFGYTF. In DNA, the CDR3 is TGTGCCAGCAGTTTGCCCCCCGGGACAGGGGCTTTTGGCTACACCTTC.

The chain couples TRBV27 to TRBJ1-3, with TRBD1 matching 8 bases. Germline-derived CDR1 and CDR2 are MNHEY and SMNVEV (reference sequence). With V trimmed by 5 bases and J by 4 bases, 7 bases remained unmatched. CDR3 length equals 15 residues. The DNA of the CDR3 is TGTGCCAGCAGTCCCTCGACAGGGGTAGGAAACACCATATATTTT. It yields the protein CASSPSTGVGNTIYF.

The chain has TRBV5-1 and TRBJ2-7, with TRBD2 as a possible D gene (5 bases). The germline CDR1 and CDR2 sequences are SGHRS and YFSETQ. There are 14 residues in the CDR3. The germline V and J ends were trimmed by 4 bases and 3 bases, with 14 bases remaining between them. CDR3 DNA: TGCGCCAGCAGCCGTAGCTCCCGGGACTACGAGCAGTACTTC. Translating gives CASSRSSRDYEQYF.

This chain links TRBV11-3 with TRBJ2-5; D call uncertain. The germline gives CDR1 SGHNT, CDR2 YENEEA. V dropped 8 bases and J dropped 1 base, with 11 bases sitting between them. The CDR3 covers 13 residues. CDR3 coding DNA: TGTGCCAGCGGCCAAACTGGCCAAGAGACCCAGTACTTC. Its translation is CASGQTGQETQYF.

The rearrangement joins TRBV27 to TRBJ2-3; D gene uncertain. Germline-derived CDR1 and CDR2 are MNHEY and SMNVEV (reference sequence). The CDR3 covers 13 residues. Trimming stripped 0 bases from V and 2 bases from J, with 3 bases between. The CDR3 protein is CASSLSTTDTQYF. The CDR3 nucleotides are TGTGCCAGCAGTTTATCAACCACAGATACGCAGTATTTT.

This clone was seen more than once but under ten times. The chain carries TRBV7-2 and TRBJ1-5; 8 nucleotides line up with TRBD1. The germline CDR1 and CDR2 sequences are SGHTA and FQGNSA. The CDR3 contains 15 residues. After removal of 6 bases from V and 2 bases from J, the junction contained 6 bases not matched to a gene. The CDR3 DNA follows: TGTGCCAGCAGACGCACGACAGGGGGCAATCAGCCCCAGCATTTT. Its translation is CASRRTTGGNQPQHF.

The CDR3 sequence: CASSVESPGRISSGNTIYF. Written as DNA, the CDR3 is TGTGCCAGCAGTGTAGAGTCACCGGGACGGATTAGCTCTGGAAACACCATATATTTT. The J gene is TRBJ1-3, the V gene TRBV6-1, with D maybe TRBD1 (5 bases). Germline loops: CDR1 MNHNS, CDR2 SASEGT. The CDR3 has 19 amino acids. The V end was cut by 4 bases, the J end by 0 bases, with 22 bases between.

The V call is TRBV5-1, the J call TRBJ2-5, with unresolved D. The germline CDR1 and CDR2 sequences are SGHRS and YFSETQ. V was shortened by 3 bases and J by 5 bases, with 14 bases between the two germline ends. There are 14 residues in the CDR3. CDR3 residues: CASSSTPERETQYF. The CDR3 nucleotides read TGCGCCAGCAGCTCGACACCGGAGCGTGAGACCCAGTACTTC.